This T cell receptor (beta chain) is from a study of cytomegalovirus exposure and HLA in healthy donors. The CDR3 runs 14 residues. Germline-derived CDR1 and CDR2 are SGHTA and FQGNSA. Trimming at V came to 2 bases and at J to 7 bases, leaving 7 bases not matched to a gene. With 60 Vbeta and 13 Jbeta primers, the PCR was carried out. Clones were read by immunoSEQ multiplex PCR, and TCRdb kept only the in-frame ones, dropping some. The repertoire consists of nearly 110,000 clones, with 76% occurring once and the leading ten covering approximately 2%. This chain uses TRBV7-2 with TRBJ1-1; TRBD1 matches 7 bases. The sequencing sample was made of PBMCs. This TCR derives from a man younger than 35 in good health and CMV-seronegative. The CDR3: CASSLSTGSYEAFF. In DNA, the CDR3 is TGTGCCAGCAGCTTATCGACAGGGTCCTATGAAGCTTTCTTT. The whole variable domain, filled in from reference TRBV7-2 and TRBJ1-1, reads GAGVSQSPSNKVTEKGKDVELRCDPISGHTALYWYRQSLGQGLEFLIYFQGNSAPDKSGLPSDRFSAERTGGSVSTLTIQRTQQEDSAVYLCASSLSTGSYEAFFGQGTRLTVV.